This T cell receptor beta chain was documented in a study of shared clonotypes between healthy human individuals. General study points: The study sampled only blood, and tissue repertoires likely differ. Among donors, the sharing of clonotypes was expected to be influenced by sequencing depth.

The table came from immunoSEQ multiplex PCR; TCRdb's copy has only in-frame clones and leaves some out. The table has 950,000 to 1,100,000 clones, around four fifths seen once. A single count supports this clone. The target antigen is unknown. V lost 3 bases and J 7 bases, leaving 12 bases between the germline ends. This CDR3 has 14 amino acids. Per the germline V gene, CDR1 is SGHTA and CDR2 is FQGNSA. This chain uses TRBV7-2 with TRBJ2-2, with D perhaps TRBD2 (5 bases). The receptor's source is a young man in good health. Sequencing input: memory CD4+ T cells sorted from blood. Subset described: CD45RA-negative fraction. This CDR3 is CASSFSPAGGELFF. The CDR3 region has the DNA TGTGCCAGCAGCTTTTCCCCGGCGGGCGGGGAGCTGTTTTTT.